Below, 17 T cell receptor beta chains from the same sample are listed, as sequenced in a study of blood T cell repertoires in COVID-19. Sequencing used immunoSEQ multiplex PCR; TCRdb keeps in-frame clones, though not all of them. This repertoire shows hundreds of thousands of clones, 89% found once; its top ten account for around 0.92%. Material: peripheral blood. These receptors all come from a young man with COVID-19, enrolled during active disease.

In its sample, this clone was seen once. The chain combines TRBV27 with TRBJ2-1, with 7 bases matching TRBD2. V lost 3 bases and J lost 1; bases outside the gene matches: 0. The CDR3 is 14 residues long. CDR1 MNHEY and CDR2 SMNVEV come from the germline V gene (reference sequence). The DNA for the CDR3 is TGTGCCAGCAGTTTGCGGGAGTCCTACAATGAGCAGTTCTTC. Amino acids: CASSLRESYNEQFF.

This chain uses TRBV19 with TRBJ2-1; 10 bases match TRBD2. The CDR3 is 15 residues long. Germline V gene lookup returns CDR1 LNHDA and CDR2 SQIVND (reference sequence). V trimming: 5 bases; J trimming: 9 bases; junction bases outside the gene matches: 10. The CDR3 region is CASSEGLAEWGEQFF. DNA for the CDR3: TGTGCCAGTAGTGAAGGACTAGCGGAGTGGGGTGAGCAGTTCTTC.

V is TRBV19 and J is TRBJ2-2; 7 bases map to TRBD1. CDR1 is LNHDA and CDR2 is SQIVND in the germline V gene (reference sequence). The V segment lost 4 bases and the J segment 7 bases; nucleotides outside the gene matches: 12. The CDR3 runs 16 residues. CDR3 DNA: TGTGCCAGTAGTACCCCGGGGACAGACTTGGTCGGGGAGCTGTTTTTT. This translates into CASSTPGTDLVGELFF. The whole variable domain, filled in from reference TRBV19 and TRBJ2-2, reads DGGITQSPKYLFRKEGQNVTLSCEQNLNHDAMYWYRQDPGQGLRLIYYSQIVNDFQKGDIAEGYSVSREKKESFPLTVTSAQKNPTAFYLCASSTPGTDLVGELFFGEGSRLTVL.

V gene TRBV5-4 combines with J gene TRBJ2-1; TRBD2 agrees at 8 bases. The CDR3 length is 14 residues. Per germline, CDR1 SGHNT and CDR2 YYREEE (reference sequence). V lost 0 bases and J lost 10; bases outside the gene matches: 6. DNA of the CDR3: TGTGCCAGCAGCTTGGCGGGGGGGGCGCACGAGCAGTTCTTC. Its translation: CASSLAGGAHEQFF.

The chain has TRBV10-3 and TRBJ1-5; 7 bases fit TRBD1. Germline V gene lookup returns CDR1 ENHRY and CDR2 SYGVKD. Losses at the gene ends were 5 bases for V and 5 bases for J; bases not matched to a gene: 0. This CDR3 contains 12 residues. The CDR3 nucleotides are TGTGCCATCAGTACAGGGGATCAGCCCCAGCATTTT. Translating it yields CAISTGDQPQHF.

The gene calls are TRBV27 and TRBJ2-3; D possibly corresponds to TRBD1 (6 bases). The CDR3 contains 15 residues. Germline loops: CDR1 MNHEY, CDR2 SMNVEV (reference sequence). V lost 2 bases and J lost 0, with 9 bases in between. As DNA, the CDR3 is TGTGCCAGCAGTTTACCAGGGGCCAGCACAGATACGCAGTATTTT. This codes for CASSLPGASTDTQYF.

The chain is built from TRBV19 and TRBJ2-3; possibly TRBD2 for D (8 bases). Trimming stripped 7 bases from V and 2 bases from J, with 22 bases between. The CDR3 has 17 amino acids. CDR1 is LNHDA, CDR2 SQIVND, per germline (reference sequence). The CDR3 DNA reads as TGTGCCAGTAAGGCCAGGGGGAACGGGGGGGACACAGATACGCAGTATTTT. Translating it yields CASKARGNGGDTDTQYF.

The CDR3 DNA is TGTGCCAGCAGCCAAGTACTAAAGGATGGCTACACCTTC. The encoded protein is CASSQVLKDGYTF. The V and J genes are TRBV3-1 (or the pseudogene TRBV3-2) and TRBJ1-2; no clear D. Germline CDR1 and CDR2: LGHDT and YNNKEL (reference sequence). Trimming removed 1 base from V and 6 bases from J, with 9 bases in between. The CDR3 consists of 13 residues.

V and J are TRBV6-5 and TRBJ1-1; 9 bases agree with TRBD1. V gave up 6 bases and J gave up 10 bases; unmatched junction bases: 12. Germline CDR1 and CDR2: MNHEY and SVGAGI. CDR3 length equals 14 residues. For the CDR3, the DNA is TGTGCCAGCAGCCGTTTCGACAGGGGGGAAGGAGCTTTCTTT. Protein product: CASSRFDRGEGAFF.

The chain carries TRBV28 and TRBJ2-7, with unresolved D. Per germline, CDR1 MDHEN and CDR2 SYDVKM. This CDR3 contains 13 residues. Trimming removed 9 bases from V and 0 bases from J, with 12 bases in between. The CDR3 protein is CASKTPPSYEQYF. In DNA, the CDR3 is TGTGCCAGTAAAACACCACCCTCCTACGAGCAGTACTTC.

The CDR3 bases are TGCGCCAGCAGCTTGGGTTTCGAGTTCGGTGAGCAGTTCTTC. Amino acids: CASSLGFEFGEQFF. The chain couples TRBV5-1 to TRBJ2-1; D ambiguous. The CDR3 is made up of 14 amino acids. From germline, CDR1 is SGHRS and CDR2 YFSETQ. V dropped 0 bases and J dropped 9 bases, with 13 bases sitting between them.

V and J are TRBV19 and TRBJ1-1; the D gene is possibly TRBD1 (6 bases). Germline V gene sequence: CDR1 LNHDA, CDR2 SQIVND (reference sequence). This CDR3 comprises 15 residues. Trimming stripped 0 bases from V and 3 bases from J, with 11 bases between. This CDR3 is CASSIDGQGYTEAFF. The CDR3 nucleotides read TGTGCCAGTAGTATAGACGGTCAGGGGTACACTGAAGCTTTCTTT.

In this sample, this clone turned up a few times. The chain uses TRBV19 and TRBJ1-5; 8 positions match TRBD1. The CDR3 runs to 16 residues. V lost 1 base, J lost 4 bases, and 6 bases stayed unmatched. Germline V lookup: CDR1 LNHDA, CDR2 SQIVND (reference sequence). CDR3 region: CASSIGAGGLNQPQHF. In DNA form, the CDR3 reads TGTGCCAGTAGTATAGGTGCAGGGGGCCTAAATCAGCCCCAGCATTTT.

V is TRBV5-8 and J is TRBJ2-3; 12 bases agree with TRBD2. The germline CDR1 and CDR2 sequences are SGHTS and YDEGEE. The CDR3 covers 15 residues. The V segment lost 6 bases and the J segment 9 bases; nucleotides outside the gene matches: 11. The CDR3 DNA is TGTGCCAGCACCCGACTAGCGGGAGAAACTGACACGCAGTATTTT. This encodes CASTRLAGETDTQYF.

V usage is TRBV7-9 and J usage is TRBJ2-1, with D possibly matching TRBD2 (6 bases). V was shortened by 5 bases and J by 0 bases, with 11 bases between the two germline ends. The germline V gene encodes CDR1 SEHNR and CDR2 FQNEAQ (reference sequence). The CDR3 loop spans 15 amino acids. CDR3 nucleotides: TGTGCCAGCAGCCATGGGGGGAGCTCCTACAATGAGCAGTTCTTC. Protein sequence: CASSHGGSSYNEQFF.

The sample holds one count of this clone. This sequence joins TRBV9 and TRBJ2-1; 11 bases align to TRBD2. V gave up 0 bases and J gave up 2 bases; unmatched junction bases: 4. Germline CDR1 SGDLS, CDR2 YYNGEE. This CDR3 has 17 amino acids. The CDR3 spells CASSVELAGAPYNEQFF. In DNA, the CDR3 is TGTGCCAGCAGCGTAGAACTAGCGGGAGCCCCCTACAATGAGCAGTTCTTC. Full variable domain (remainder filled in from reference TRBV9 and TRBJ2-1): DSGVTQTPKHLITATGQRVTLRCSPRSGDLSVYWYQQSLDQGLQFLIQYYNGEERAKGNILERFSAQQFPDLHSELNLSSLELGDSALYFCASSVELAGAPYNEQFFGPGTRLTVL.

V and J are TRBV5-1 and TRBJ2-7; 7 bases align to TRBD1. V lost 2 bases and J lost 3; bases outside the gene matches: 11. In germline, CDR1 is SGHRS, CDR2 YFSETQ. This CDR3 spans 16 amino acids. This CDR3 is CASSLTTGAPNYEQYF. The CDR3 nucleotides are TGCGCCAGCAGCTTAACAACAGGGGCCCCAAACTACGAGCAGTACTTC.